This T cell receptor (beta chain) was profiled in a study of cytomegalovirus exposure and HLA in healthy donors. Study-wide results and caveats: Later analysis suggested most CMV-associated TCR beta chains were HLA-restricted. The authors excluded some V segments, including TRBV6-2 and TRBV6-3, as indistinguishable. In a later analysis, TCR beta V- and J-gene trimming showed a link to a missense DCLRE1C variant.

PCR amplification relied on 60 Vbeta primers (plus 13 Jbeta primers). The repertoire was sequenced with immunoSEQ multiplex PCR; TCRdb's copy has only in-frame clones and lacks some. The sample gives roughly 120,000 clones, about 80% of which show up once; approximately 8.8% is in the top ten. V lost 4 bases to trimming and J lost 7 bases; unmatched junction nucleotides: 7. Germline CDR1 reads SEHNR; CDR2 reads FQNEAQ (reference sequence). CDR3 length equals 15 residues. With respect to this clone: Its target is unknown.

Material: PBMCs. This TCR was sampled from a female donor in good health and CMV-seropositive. V gene TRBV7-9 combines with J gene TRBJ2-6; TRBD1 matches at 7 bases. The CDR3 DNA reads TGTGCCAGCAGCTGGGACAGTCGGATCGCCAACGTCCTGACTTTC. Protein sequence: CASSWDSRIANVLTF.